The entry below describes one TCR beta chain. This CDR3 is built from 15 residues. Germline assignment: CDR1 SGHRS and CDR2 YFSETQ. V shed 0 bases and J shed 4 bases, with 14 bases lying between them. This specimen belongs to a study of blood T cell repertoires in COVID-19. Study details: The study drew acute and convalescent COVID-19 samples from the United States, Italy and Spain. Sample material is recorded as cDNA or gDNA derived from T cells, B-cell-depleted T cells, or PBMCs.

Some clones are missing from TCRdb's copy, which holds only in-frame ones; the method was immunoSEQ multiplex PCR. The data hold a few hundred thousand clones, with roughly 90% observed a single time. The chain recombines TRBV5-1 with TRBJ2-7; D might be TRBD2 (5 bases). Input material: peripheral blood. This receptor was taken from a woman in her thirties or forties who had recovered from COVID-19. The CDR3 spells CASSLEERTPYEQYF. CDR3 bases: TGCGCCAGCAGCTTGGAAGAGCGGACCCCGTACGAGCAGTACTTC.